This is a list of T cell receptor beta chains from one sample in a study of blood T cell repertoires in COVID-19. This table comes from immunoSEQ multiplex PCR, and its TCRdb copy is limited to in-frame clones, with some not included. The table has 200,000 to 250,000 clones, more than 65% seen once; the top ten hold about 2.9%. Sequencing was done on a sample of peripheral blood. The receptor source for this set is a woman in her 30s who had recovered from COVID-19. Both conserved end residues are part of each CDR3. A D gene is named only where the DNA matches it firmly. Rows may omit the clone size; those that give it use once, few, many or a size class.

size: -
D: TRBD2
J: TRBJ2-7
V: TRBV5-1
DNA: TGCGCCAGCAGCCTCGGGACTAGCGGGAGTTTCGAGCAGTACTTC
CDR3: CASSLGTSGSFEQYF

size: once
D: -
J: TRBJ1-5
V: TRBV19
DNA: TGTGCCAGTACTAGGCAGACCCTAGATCAGCCCCAGCATTTT
CDR3: CASTRQTLDQPQHF

size: -
D: -
J: TRBJ1-1
V: TRBV4-1
DNA: TGCGCCAGCAGCTGGATGGCCAGGGGGAACACTGAAGCTTTCTTT
CDR3: CASSWMARGNTEAFF

size: once
D: TRBD1
J: TRBJ2-1
V: TRBV6-2/TRBV6-3
DNA: TGTGCCAGCAGTAGGACAGGGTTCACTCCACCCTACAATGAGCAGTTCTTC
CDR3: CASSRTGFTPPYNEQFF

size: -
D: -
J: TRBJ1-2
V: TRBV27
DNA: TGTGCCAGCAGTGACCCGGGCAGGGACAATGGCTACACCTTC
CDR3: CASSDPGRDNGYTF

size: -
D: TRBD2
J: TRBJ2-5
V: TRBV5-1
DNA: TGCGCCACCAGGACTAGCGGGAGGGAGACCCAGTACTTC
CDR3: CATRTSGRETQYF

size: -
D: -
J: TRBJ1-4
V: TRBV6-5
DNA: TGTGCCAGCAGTTACTCGTTGGGGGGTAATGAAAAACTGTTTTTT
CDR3: CASSYSLGGNEKLFF

size: -
D: TRBD2
J: TRBJ2-5
V: TRBV6-2/TRBV6-3
DNA: TGTGCCAGCAGTTTAGGGCTCGGGGGACTAGCGGGGATTAAAGAGACCCAGTACTTC
CDR3: CASSLGLGGLAGIKETQYF

size: -
D: -
J: TRBJ1-2
V: TRBV30
DNA: TGTGCCTGGGGTCGCGGGTTAGCTAACTATGGCTACACCTTC
CDR3: CAWGRGLANYGYTF

size: few
D: -
J: TRBJ1-5
V: TRBV7-9
DNA: TGTGCCAGCAGCTTAACGGATCAGCCCCAGCATTTT
CDR3: CASSLTDQPQHF

size: few
D: -
J: TRBJ2-1
V: TRBV27
DNA: TGTGCCAGCAGTTTATCAACAGAGACGCTCTACAATGAGCAGTTCTTC
CDR3: CASSLSTETLYNEQFF

size: -
D: TRBD2
J: TRBJ2-1
V: TRBV10-2
DNA: TGCGCCAGCAGTGATCAAGCGGGAGCGTCCTACAATGAGCAGTTCTTC
CDR3: CASSDQAGASYNEQFF

size: -
D: TRBD2
J: TRBJ2-1
V: TRBV7-9
DNA: TGTGCCAGCAACGGCCCCGGCGGGAGTGTGCAGTTCTTC
CDR3: CASNGPGGSVQFF

size: -
D: TRBD2
J: TRBJ2-7
V: TRBV11-2
DNA: TGTGCCAGCAGCTTAATTCGGGAGGGCCTCTACGAGCAGTACTTC
CDR3: CASSLIREGLYEQYF

size: -
D: TRBD2
J: TRBJ2-3
V: TRBV5-6
DNA: TGTGCCAGCAGCTTGGGGGGACTAGCGGGAGTGGCAGATACGCAGTATTTT
CDR3: CASSLGGLAGVADTQYF

size: few
D: TRBD1
J: TRBJ1-2
V: TRBV18
DNA: TGTGCCAGCTCACCGGTAGACAGGGATTCTGGCTACACCTTC
CDR3: CASSPVDRDSGYTF

size: -
D: -
J: TRBJ2-7
V: TRBV29-1
DNA: TGCAGCGTTGGACAGGCCTCCTACGAGCAGTACTTC
CDR3: CSVGQASYEQYF

size: once
D: TRBD2
J: TRBJ2-2
V: TRBV2
DNA: TGTGCCAGCAGTGAAGATCTGATAGCGGGAGCGGGCACCGGGGAGCTGTTTTTT
CDR3: CASSEDLIAGAGTGELFF

size: -
D: TRBD1
J: TRBJ1-5
V: TRBV18
DNA: TGTGCCAGCTCACCCGGGACAGGGAATCAGCCCCAGCATTTT
CDR3: CASSPGTGNQPQHF

size: few
D: -
J: TRBJ1-2
V: TRBV5-1
DNA: TGCGCCAGCGGGCCCTTTGGGGGCGTCTATGGCTACACCTTC
CDR3: CASGPFGGVYGYTF

size: -
D: TRBD2
J: TRBJ2-5
V: TRBV7-7
DNA: TGTGCTAGCAGTCGGGGGGACGAAGAGACCCAGTACTTC
CDR3: CASSRGDEETQYF

size: -
D: -
J: TRBJ2-7
V: TRBV28
DNA: TGTGCCAGCAGTGAAGGGGGTTCCCGCGCCTACGAGCAGTACTTC
CDR3: CASSEGGSRAYEQYF

size: -
D: -
J: TRBJ2-3
V: TRBV11-1
DNA: TGTGCCAGCAGCTGGGGGCAGGTGTTAACAGATACGCAGTATTTT
CDR3: CASSWGQVLTDTQYF

size: once
D: TRBD2
J: TRBJ2-3
V: TRBV4-1
DNA: TGCGCCAGCAGCAGCGGGAGTGGCGCAGATACGCAGTATTTT
CDR3: CASSSGSGADTQYF

size: -
D: TRBD2
J: TRBJ2-1
V: TRBV4-1
DNA: TGCGCCAGCAGCCAAGCGGTAGCGGGAGGGCCGAGAGAGCAGTTCTTC
CDR3: CASSQAVAGGPREQFF

size: -
D: TRBD1
J: TRBJ2-7
V: TRBV19
DNA: TGTGCCAGCAGGGGGACAGGGGGTATAGACGAGCAGTACTTC
CDR3: CASRGTGGIDEQYF

size: -
D: -
J: TRBJ1-4
V: TRBV3-1/TRBV3-2
DNA: TGTGCCAGCAGCCGACTAGGGAGGGATTTTGAGGAAAAACTGTTTTTT
CDR3: CASSRLGRDFEEKLFF

size: -
D: -
J: TRBJ1-6
V: TRBV28
DNA: TGTGCCAGCAGTAACAATTATAATTCACCCCTCCACTTT
CDR3: CASSNNYNSPLHF

size: -
D: -
J: TRBJ1-6
V: TRBV28
DNA: TGTGCCAGCAGTTTGGAGGGAGGAGGTAATTCACCCCTCCACTTT
CDR3: CASSLEGGGNSPLHF

size: -
D: TRBD1
J: TRBJ1-4
V: TRBV28
DNA: TGTGCCAGCAGTCAGGGACAGGGATTCGAAAAACTGTTTTTT
CDR3: CASSQGQGFEKLFF

size: -
D: TRBD2
J: TRBJ2-7
V: TRBV18
DNA: TGTGCCAGCTCACTAGCGGGTAGCTCCTACGAGCAGTACTTC
CDR3: CASSLAGSSYEQYF

size: -
D: TRBD1
J: TRBJ1-4
V: TRBV3-1/TRBV3-2
DNA: TGTGCCAGCAGCCCTTATCTGGGGACAGGGCTTGCAACTAATGAAAAACTGTTTTTT
CDR3: CASSPYLGTGLATNEKLFF

size: -
D: -
J: TRBJ1-4
V: TRBV6-5
DNA: TGTGCCGGGAGGGGGGGGCCTAATGAAAAACTGTTTTTT
CDR3: CAGRGGPNEKLFF

size: -
D: -
J: TRBJ2-7
V: TRBV12-3/TRBV12-4
DNA: TGTGCCAGCAAGTGGGGCGGTCTGAGCGAGCAGTACTTC
CDR3: CASKWGGLSEQYF

size: -
D: -
J: TRBJ2-7
V: TRBV20-1
DNA: TGCAGTGCTACTGGACTCTACGAGCAGTACTTC
CDR3: CSATGLYEQYF

size: once
D: -
J: TRBJ2-7
V: TRBV28
DNA: TGTGCCAGCGTCCTGGGTGGAAACAGGGCCTACGAGCAGTACTTC
CDR3: CASVLGGNRAYEQYF

size: -
D: -
J: TRBJ1-1
V: TRBV6-4
DNA: TGTGCCAGCAGTGACTTCCCACAGATGAACACTGAAGCTTTCTTT
CDR3: CASSDFPQMNTEAFF

size: -
D: TRBD2
J: TRBJ2-1
V: TRBV3-1/TRBV3-2
DNA: TGTGCCAGCAGCCAAGGGGAACTAGCGGGAGTTGAGCAGTTCTTC
CDR3: CASSQGELAGVEQFF

size: -
D: TRBD1
J: TRBJ2-7
V: TRBV18
DNA: TGTGCCAGCTCACGCTTGACAGGGATCCCCTACGAGCAGTACTTC
CDR3: CASSRLTGIPYEQYF

size: -
D: -
J: TRBJ2-7
V: TRBV6-4
DNA: TGTGCCAGTACCCGGAGTCGGGACGAGCAGTACTTC
CDR3: CASTRSRDEQYF

size: -
D: TRBD1
J: TRBJ1-3
V: TRBV2
DNA: TGTGCCAGCAGTTTACAGGGGGCCGGAAACACCATATATTTT
CDR3: CASSLQGAGNTIYF

size: -
D: -
J: TRBJ1-1
V: TRBV28
DNA: TGTGCCAGCACTCCTCCGAGGAACACTGAAGCTTTCTTT
CDR3: CASTPPRNTEAFF

size: -
D: TRBD1
J: TRBJ1-1
V: TRBV2
DNA: TGTGCCATTAATAACGGACAGGGGTCCTCTATGAACACTGAAGCTTTCTTT
CDR3: CAINNGQGSSMNTEAFF

size: -
D: TRBD2
J: TRBJ2-7
V: TRBV28
DNA: TGTGCCAGCGATGGGACTAGCGGGAGGGCAGGCGAGCAGTACTTC
CDR3: CASDGTSGRAGEQYF

size: -
D: TRBD1
J: TRBJ1-2
V: TRBV5-1
DNA: TGCGCCAGCAGCTCAGGACAGGTACAGGATGGCTACACCTTC
CDR3: CASSSGQVQDGYTF

size: -
D: -
J: TRBJ1-5
V: TRBV28
DNA: TGTGCCAGCATCACGCGGGGGGGCTCGAGCAATCAGCCCCAGCATTTT
CDR3: CASITRGGSSNQPQHF

size: -
D: -
J: TRBJ1-1
V: TRBV28
DNA: TGTGCCAGCAGTCCCTCCGGAGCAGGGTATGGTGAAGCTTTCTTT
CDR3: CASSPSGAGYGEAFF

size: -
D: TRBD1
J: TRBJ2-2
V: TRBV18
DNA: TGTGCCAGCTCACCACCGGGACAGGGGGCTCCCACCGGGGAGCTGTTTTTT
CDR3: CASSPPGQGAPTGELFF

size: -
D: TRBD2
J: TRBJ2-7
V: TRBV2
DNA: TGTGCCAGCGAGGATGCGGGAGGCTACGAGCAGTACTTC
CDR3: CASEDAGGYEQYF

size: few
D: -
J: TRBJ1-5
V: TRBV11-2
DNA: TGTGCCAGCAGCTTAGGAGAGGGCAGGCATCAGCCCCAGCATTTT
CDR3: CASSLGEGRHQPQHF

size: few
D: TRBD2
J: TRBJ2-1
V: TRBV9
DNA: TGTGCCAGCAGCGTAGTCGCGCTAGCGGGGAATGAGCAGTTCTTC
CDR3: CASSVVALAGNEQFF

size: -
D: -
J: TRBJ2-7
V: TRBV5-1
DNA: TGCGCCAGCAGCTTGGAGGACAGCCACTACGAGCAGTACTTC
CDR3: CASSLEDSHYEQYF

size: -
D: -
J: TRBJ1-3
V: TRBV12-3/TRBV12-4
DNA: TGTGCCAGCAGTTTAGGAGTCGGGGACACCATATATTTT
CDR3: CASSLGVGDTIYF

size: -
D: TRBD2
J: TRBJ2-1
V: TRBV19
DNA: TGTGCCAGTACCCAAAGGGAGGGGGAGCAGTTCTTC
CDR3: CASTQREGEQFF